This T cell receptor (beta chain) is drawn from a study of blood T cell repertoires in COVID-19. Original data processing: Reference gene primer amplification in the assay estimated nucleated cell counts. Measured with immunoSEQ multiplex PCR; TCRdb has only the in-frame clones, and not every one. V, J and clone size were drawn from that table, and D and trimming were deduced from the DNA. Here the sample spans around 260,000 clones, around 90% being singletons. Patients of the Seattle cohort, enrolled during active infection, were followed longitudinally. The receptor comes from a woman in her sixties or seventies with COVID-19, enrolled during active disease. Sequenced input: peripheral blood.

This CDR3 is CASSLGARIYGYTF. Here the CDR3 DNA reads TGTGCCAGCAGTTTAGGTGCCAGGATCTATGGCTACACCTTC. The chain links TRBV28 to TRBJ1-2; no definite D call. V was trimmed by 2 bases and J by 4 bases, leaving 11 bases between them. The CDR3 has 14 residues. Germline V gives CDR1 MDHEN, CDR2 SYDVKM.